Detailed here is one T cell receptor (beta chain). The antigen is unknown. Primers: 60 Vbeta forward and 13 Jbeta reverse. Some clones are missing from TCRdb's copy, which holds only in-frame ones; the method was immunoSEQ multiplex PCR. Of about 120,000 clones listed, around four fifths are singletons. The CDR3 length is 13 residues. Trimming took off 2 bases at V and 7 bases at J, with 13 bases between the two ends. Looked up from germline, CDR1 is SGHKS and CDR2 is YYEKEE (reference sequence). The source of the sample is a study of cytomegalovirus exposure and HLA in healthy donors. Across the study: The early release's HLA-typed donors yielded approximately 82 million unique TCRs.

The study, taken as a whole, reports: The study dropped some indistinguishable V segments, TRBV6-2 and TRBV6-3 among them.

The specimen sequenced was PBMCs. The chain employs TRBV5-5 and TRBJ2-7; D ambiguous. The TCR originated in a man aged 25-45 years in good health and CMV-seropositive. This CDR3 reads CASSLVGRLEQYF. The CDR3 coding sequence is TGTGCCAGCAGCTTAGTGGGCCGCTTGGAGCAGTACTTC.